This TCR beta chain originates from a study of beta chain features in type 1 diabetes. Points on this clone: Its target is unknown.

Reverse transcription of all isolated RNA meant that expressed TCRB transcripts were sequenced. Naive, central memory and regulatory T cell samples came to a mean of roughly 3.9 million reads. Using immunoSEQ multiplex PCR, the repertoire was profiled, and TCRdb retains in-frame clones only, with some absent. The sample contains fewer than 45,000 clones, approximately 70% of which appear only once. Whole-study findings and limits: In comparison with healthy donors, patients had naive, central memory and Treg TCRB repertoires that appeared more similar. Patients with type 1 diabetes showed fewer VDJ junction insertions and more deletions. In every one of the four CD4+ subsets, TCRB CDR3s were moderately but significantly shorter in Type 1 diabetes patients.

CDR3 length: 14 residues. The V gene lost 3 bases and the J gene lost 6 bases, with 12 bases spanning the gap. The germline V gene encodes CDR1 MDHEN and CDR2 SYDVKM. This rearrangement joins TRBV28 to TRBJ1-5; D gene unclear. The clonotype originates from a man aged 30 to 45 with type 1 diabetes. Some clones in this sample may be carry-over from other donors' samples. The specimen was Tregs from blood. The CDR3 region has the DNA TGTGCCAGCAGTTTCTCGGGGAATGGTCAGCCCCAGCATTTT. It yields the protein CASSFSGNGQPQHF.